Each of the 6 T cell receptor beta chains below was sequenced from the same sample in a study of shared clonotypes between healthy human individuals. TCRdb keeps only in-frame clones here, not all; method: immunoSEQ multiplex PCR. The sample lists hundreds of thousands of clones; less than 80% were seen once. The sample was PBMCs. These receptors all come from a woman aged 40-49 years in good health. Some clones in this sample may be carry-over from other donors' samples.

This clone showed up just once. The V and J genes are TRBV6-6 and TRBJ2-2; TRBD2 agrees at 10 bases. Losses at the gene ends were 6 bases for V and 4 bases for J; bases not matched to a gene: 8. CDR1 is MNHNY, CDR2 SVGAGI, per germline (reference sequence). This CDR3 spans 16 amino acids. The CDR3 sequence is CASRSGTSASTGELFF. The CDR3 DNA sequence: TGTGCCAGCAGATCTGGGACTAGCGCCTCCACCGGGGAGCTGTTTTTT.

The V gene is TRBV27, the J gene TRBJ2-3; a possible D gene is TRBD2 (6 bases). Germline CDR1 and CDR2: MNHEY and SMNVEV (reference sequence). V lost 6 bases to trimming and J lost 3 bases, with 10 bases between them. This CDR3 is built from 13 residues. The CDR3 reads CASRLLATDTQYF. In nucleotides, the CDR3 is TGTGCCAGCAGACTACTAGCAACAGATACGCAGTATTTT.

The DNA of the CDR3 is TGTGCCAGCAGACTACATACAGGCTACGAGCAGTACTTC. Amino acids: CASRLHTGYEQYF. V usage is TRBV5-4 and J usage is TRBJ2-7; TRBD1 is a possible D gene (5 bases). This CDR3 contains 13 residues. Germline V gene sequence: CDR1 SGHNT, CDR2 YYREEE (reference sequence). Trimming cost V 5 bases and J 3 bases, with 12 bases left between them.

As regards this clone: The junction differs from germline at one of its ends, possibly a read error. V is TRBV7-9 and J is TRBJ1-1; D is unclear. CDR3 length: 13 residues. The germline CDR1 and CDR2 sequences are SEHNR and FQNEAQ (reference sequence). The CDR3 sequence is CASSLALKTEAFF. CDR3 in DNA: TGTGCCAGCAGCTTAGCGTTGAAGACTGAAGCTTTCTTT.

The CDR3 loop is CASSKDTNNEQFF. CDR3 in DNA: TGTGCCAGCAGTAAGGACACAAACAATGAGCAGTTCTTC. The chain combines TRBV2 with TRBJ2-1, with D tentatively TRBD1 (5 bases). The V end lost 5 bases, the J end lost 5 bases, and 10 bases lay between the germline ends. CDR3 size: 13 residues. The germline V gene has CDR1 SNHLY and CDR2 FYNNEI.

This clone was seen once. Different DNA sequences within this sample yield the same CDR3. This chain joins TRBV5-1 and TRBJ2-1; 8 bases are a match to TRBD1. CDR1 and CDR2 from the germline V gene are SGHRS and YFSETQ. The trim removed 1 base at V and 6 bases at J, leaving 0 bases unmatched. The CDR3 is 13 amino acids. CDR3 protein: CASSLTGGNEQFF. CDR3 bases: TGCGCCAGCAGCTTGACAGGGGGCAATGAGCAGTTCTTC.